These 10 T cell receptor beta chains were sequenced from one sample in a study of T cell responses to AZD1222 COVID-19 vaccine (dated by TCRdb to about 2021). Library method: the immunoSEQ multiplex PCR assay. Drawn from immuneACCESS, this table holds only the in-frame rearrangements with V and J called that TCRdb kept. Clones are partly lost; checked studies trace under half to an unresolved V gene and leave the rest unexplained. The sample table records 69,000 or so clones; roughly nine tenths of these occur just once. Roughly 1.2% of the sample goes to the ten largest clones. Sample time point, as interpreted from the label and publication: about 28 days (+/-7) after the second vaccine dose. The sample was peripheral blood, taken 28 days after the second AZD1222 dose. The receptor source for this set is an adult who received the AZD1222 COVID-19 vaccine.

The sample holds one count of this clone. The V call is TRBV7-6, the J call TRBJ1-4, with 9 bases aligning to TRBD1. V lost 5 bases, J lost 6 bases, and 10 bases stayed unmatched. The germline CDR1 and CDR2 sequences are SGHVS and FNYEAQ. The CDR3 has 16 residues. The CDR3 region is CASSPAWTGADEKLFF. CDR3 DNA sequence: TGTGCCAGCAGCCCAGCTTGGACAGGGGCCGATGAAAAACTGTTTTTT.

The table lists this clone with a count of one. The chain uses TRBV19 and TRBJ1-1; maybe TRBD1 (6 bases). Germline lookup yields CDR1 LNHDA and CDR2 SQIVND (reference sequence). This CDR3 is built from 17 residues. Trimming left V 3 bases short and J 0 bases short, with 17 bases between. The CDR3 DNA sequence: TGTGCCAGTAGTATCCCCCTGGACAGTCTCATGAACACTGAAGCTTTCTTT. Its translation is CASSIPLDSLMNTEAFF. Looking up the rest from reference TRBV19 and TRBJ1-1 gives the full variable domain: DGGITQSPKYLFRKEGQNVTLSCEQNLNHDAMYWYRQDPGQGLRLIYYSQIVNDFQKGDIAEGYSVSREKKESFPLTVTSAQKNPTAFYLCASSIPLDSLMNTEAFFGQGTRLTVV.

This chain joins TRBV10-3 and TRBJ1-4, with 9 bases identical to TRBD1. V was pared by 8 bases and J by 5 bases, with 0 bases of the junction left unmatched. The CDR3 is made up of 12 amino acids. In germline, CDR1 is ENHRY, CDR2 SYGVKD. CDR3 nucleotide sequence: TGTGCCATCGGACAGGGGAATGAAAAACTGTTTTTT. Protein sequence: CAIGQGNEKLFF.

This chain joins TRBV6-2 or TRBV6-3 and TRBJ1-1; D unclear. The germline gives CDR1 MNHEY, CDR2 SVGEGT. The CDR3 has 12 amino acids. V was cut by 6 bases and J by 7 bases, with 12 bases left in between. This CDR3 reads CASSPSEGEAFF. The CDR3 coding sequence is TGTGCCAGCAGCCCCAGCGAGGGTGAAGCTTTCTTT.

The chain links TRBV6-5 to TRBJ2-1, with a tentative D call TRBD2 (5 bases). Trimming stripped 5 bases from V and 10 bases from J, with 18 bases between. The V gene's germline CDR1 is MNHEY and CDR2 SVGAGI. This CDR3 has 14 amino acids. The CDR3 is CASSMTLRENEQFF. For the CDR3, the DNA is TGTGCCAGCAGTATGACATTGAGGGAAAACGAGCAGTTCTTC.

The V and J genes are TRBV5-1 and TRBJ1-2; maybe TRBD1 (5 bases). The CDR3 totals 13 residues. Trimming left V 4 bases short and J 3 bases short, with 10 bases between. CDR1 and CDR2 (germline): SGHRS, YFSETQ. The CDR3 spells CASSDSGYYGYTF. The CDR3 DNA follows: TGCGCCAGCAGCGATTCAGGGTACTATGGCTACACCTTC.

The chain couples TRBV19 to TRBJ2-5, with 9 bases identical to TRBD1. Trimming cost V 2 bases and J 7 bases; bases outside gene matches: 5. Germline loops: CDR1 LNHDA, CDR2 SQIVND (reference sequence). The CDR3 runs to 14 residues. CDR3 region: CASSITGGEGTQYF. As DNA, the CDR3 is TGTGCCAGTAGTATAACAGGGGGCGAAGGGACCCAGTACTTC.

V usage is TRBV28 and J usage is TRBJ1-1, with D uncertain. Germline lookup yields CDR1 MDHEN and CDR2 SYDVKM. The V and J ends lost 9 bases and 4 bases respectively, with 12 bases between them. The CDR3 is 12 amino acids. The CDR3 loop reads CASGRLGTEAFF. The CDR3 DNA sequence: TGTGCCAGTGGGAGGTTGGGCACTGAAGCTTTCTTT.

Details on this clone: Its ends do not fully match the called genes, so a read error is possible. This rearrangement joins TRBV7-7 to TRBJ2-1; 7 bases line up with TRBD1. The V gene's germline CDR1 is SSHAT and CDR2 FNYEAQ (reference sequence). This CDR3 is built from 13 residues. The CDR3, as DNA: TGTGCTAGCAGCTTAGGGAAACAGGGGCCCCAGTTCTTC. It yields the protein CASSLGKQGPQFF.

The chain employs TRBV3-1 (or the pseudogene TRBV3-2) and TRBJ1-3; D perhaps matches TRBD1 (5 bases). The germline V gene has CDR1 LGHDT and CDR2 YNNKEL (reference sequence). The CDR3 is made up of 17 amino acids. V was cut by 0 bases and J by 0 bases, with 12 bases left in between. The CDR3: CASSQDGSGVSGNTIYF. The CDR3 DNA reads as TGTGCCAGCAGCCAAGACGGTTCGGGGGTCTCTGGAAACACCATATATTTT.